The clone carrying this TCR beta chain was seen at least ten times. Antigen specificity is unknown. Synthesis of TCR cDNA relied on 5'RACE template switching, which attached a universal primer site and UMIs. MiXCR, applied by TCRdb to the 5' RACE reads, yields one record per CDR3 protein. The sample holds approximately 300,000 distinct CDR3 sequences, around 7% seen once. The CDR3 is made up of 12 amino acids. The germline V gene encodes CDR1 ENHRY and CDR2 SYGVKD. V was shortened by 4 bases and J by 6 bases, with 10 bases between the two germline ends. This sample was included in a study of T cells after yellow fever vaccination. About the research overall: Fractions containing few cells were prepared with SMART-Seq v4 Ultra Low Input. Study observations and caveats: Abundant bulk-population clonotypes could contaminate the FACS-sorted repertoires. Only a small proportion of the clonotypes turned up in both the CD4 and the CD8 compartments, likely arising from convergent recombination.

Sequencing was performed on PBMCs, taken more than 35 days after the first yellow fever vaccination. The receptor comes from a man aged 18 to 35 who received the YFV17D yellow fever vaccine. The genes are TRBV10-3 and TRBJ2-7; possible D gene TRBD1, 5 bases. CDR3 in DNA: TGTGCCATCAGTGGTGGGGCAGCCGAGCAGTACTTC. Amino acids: CAISGGAAEQYF.